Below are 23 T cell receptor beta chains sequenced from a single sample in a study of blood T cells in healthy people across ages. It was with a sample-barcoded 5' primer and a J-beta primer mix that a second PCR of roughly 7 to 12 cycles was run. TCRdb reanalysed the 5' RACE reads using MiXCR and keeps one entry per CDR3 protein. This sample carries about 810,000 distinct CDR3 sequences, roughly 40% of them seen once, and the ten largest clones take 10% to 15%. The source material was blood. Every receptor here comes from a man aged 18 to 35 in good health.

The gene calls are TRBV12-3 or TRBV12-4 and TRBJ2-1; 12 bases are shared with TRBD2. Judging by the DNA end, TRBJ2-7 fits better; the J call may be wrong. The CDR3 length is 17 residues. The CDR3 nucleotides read TGTGCCAGCAGTTCCCCTAGCGGGGGGGCCTCCTACAATGAGCAGTACTTC. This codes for CASSSPSGGASYNEQYF.

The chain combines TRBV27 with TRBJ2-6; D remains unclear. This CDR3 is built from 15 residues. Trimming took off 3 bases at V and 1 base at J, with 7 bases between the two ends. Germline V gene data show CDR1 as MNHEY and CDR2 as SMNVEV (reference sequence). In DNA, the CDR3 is TGTGCCAGCAGTTTCAAACAATCTGGGGCCAACGTCCTGACTTTC. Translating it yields CASSFKQSGANVLTF.

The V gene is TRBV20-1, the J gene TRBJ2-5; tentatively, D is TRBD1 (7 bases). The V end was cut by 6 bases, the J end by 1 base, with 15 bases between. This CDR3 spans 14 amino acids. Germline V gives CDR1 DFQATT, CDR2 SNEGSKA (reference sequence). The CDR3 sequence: CSASAGQPQETQYF. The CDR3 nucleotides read TGCAGTGCGAGCGCGGGACAGCCCCAAGAGACCCAGTACTTC.

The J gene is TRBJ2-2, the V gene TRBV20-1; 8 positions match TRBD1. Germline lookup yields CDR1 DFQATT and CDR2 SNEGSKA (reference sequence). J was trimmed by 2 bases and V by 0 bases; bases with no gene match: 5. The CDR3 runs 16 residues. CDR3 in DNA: TGCAGTGCTAGAGATCACACAGGGGGAAACACCGGGGAGCTGTTTTTT. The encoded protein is CSARDHTGGNTGELFF.

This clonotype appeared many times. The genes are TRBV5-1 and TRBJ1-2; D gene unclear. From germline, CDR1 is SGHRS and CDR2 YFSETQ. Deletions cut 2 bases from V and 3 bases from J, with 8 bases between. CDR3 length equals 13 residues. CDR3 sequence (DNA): TGCGCCAGCAGCTTTGGGGATCACTATGGCTACACCTTC. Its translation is CASSFGDHYGYTF.

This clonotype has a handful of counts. DNA of the CDR3: TGTGCCAGCAGCTTGGAGGGTCTATCCGCCGGGTACGAGCAGTACTTC. This sequence encodes CASSLEGLSAGYEQYF. The gene calls are TRBV5-5 and TRBJ2-7; D call uncertain. Germline lookup yields CDR1 SGHKS and CDR2 YYEKEE (reference sequence). The CDR3 is made up of 16 amino acids. V was trimmed by 0 bases and J by 4 bases, leaving 17 bases between them. Full variable domain (missing parts from reference TRBV5-5 and TRBJ2-7): DAGVTQSPTHLIKTRGQQVTLRCSPISGHKSVSWYQQVLGQGPQFIFQYYEKEERGRGNFPDRFSARQFPNYSSELNVNALLLGDSALYLCASSLEGLSAGYEQYFGPGTRLTVT.

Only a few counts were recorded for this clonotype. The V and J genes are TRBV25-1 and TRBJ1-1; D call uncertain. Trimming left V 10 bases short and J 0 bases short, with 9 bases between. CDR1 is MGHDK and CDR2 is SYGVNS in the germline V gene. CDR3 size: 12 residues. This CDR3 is CATQELNTEAFF. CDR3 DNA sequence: TGTGCCACCCAGGAGCTGAACACTGAAGCTTTCTTT.

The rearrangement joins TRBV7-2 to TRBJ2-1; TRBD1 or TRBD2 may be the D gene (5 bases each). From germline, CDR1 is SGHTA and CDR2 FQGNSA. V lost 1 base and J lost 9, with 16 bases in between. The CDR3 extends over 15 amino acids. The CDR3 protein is CASSLDSARRGEQFF. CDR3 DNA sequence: TGTGCCAGCAGCTTAGATAGCGCCCGAAGGGGTGAGCAGTTCTTC.

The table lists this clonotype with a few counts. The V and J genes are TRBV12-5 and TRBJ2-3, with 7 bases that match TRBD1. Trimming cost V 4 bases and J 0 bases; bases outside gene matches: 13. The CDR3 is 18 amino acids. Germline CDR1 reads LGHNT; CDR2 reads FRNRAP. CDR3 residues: CASGYSVPGGSSTDTQYF. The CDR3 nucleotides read TGTGCTAGTGGTTACAGCGTCCCAGGGGGATCTAGCACAGATACGCAGTATTTT.

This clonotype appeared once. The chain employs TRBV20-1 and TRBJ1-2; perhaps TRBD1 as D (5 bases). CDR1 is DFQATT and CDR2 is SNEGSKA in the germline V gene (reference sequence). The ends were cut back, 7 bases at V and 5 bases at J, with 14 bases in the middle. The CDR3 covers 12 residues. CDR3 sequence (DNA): TGCAGTGGCTGGGACCTTGAATATGGCTACACCTTC. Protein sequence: CSGWDLEYGYTF.

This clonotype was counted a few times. In DNA, the CDR3 is TGCAGTGCTGCCAGGGACAGGGGGCCAGATACGCAGTATTTT. Its translation is CSAARDRGPDTQYF. V and J are TRBV20-1 and TRBJ2-3; 12 nucleotides agree with TRBD1. The V segment lost 5 bases and the J segment 4 bases; nucleotides outside the gene matches: 4. Germline CDR1 and CDR2: DFQATT and SNEGSKA (reference sequence). The CDR3 has 14 residues.

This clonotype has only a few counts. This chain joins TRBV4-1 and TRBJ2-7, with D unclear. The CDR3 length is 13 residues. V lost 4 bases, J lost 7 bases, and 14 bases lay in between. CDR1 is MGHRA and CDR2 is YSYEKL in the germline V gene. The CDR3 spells CASSPGGDNEQYF. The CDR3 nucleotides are TGCGCCAGCAGCCCCGGCGGTGACAATGAGCAGTACTTC.

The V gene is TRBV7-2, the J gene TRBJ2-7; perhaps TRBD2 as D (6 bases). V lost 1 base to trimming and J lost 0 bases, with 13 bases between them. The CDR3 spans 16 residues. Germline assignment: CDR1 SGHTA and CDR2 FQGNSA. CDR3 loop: CASSLVGGEPSYEQYF. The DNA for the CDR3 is TGTGCCAGCAGCTTAGTAGGCGGGGAGCCCTCCTACGAGCAGTACTTC.

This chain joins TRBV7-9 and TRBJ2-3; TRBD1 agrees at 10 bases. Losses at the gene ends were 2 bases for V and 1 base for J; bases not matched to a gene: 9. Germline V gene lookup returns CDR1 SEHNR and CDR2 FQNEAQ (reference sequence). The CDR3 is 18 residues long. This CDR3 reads CASSLRSRQGAGTDTQYF. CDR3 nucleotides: TGTGCCAGCAGCTTACGGAGTAGACAGGGGGCCGGCACAGATACGCAGTATTTT.

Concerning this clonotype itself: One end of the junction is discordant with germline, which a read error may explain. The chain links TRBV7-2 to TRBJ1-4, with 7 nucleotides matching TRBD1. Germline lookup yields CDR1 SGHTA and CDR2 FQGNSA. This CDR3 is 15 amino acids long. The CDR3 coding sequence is TGTGCCAGCAGCCAGACAGGGCCAACTAATGAAGAACTGTTTTTT. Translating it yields CASSQTGPTNEELFF.

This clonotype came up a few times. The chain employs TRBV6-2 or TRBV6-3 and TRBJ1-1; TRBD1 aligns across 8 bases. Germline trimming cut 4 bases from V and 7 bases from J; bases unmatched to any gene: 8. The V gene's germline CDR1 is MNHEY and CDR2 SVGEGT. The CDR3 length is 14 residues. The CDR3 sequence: CASSSPDRDVEAFF. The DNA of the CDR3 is TGTGCCAGCAGTTCGCCGGACAGGGACGTTGAAGCTTTCTTT.

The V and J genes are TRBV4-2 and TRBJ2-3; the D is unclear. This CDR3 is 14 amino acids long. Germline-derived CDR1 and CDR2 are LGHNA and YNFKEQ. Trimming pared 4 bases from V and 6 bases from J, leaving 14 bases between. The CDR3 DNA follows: TGTGCCAGCAGCCCCATGAGAGAATTGGATACGCAGTATTTT. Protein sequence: CASSPMRELDTQYF.

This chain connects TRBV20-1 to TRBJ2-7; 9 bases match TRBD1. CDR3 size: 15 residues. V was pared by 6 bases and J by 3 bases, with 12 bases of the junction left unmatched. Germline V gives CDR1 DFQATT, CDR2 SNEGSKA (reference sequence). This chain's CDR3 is CSAIPDRGVNYEQYF. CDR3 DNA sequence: TGCAGTGCCATTCCGGACAGGGGAGTTAACTACGAGCAGTACTTC.

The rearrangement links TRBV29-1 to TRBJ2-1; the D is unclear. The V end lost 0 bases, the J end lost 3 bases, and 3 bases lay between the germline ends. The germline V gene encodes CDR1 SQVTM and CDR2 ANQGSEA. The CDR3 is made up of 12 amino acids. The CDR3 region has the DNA TGCAGCGTTGAAGATAACTACAATGAGCAGTTCTTC. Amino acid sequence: CSVEDNYNEQFF.

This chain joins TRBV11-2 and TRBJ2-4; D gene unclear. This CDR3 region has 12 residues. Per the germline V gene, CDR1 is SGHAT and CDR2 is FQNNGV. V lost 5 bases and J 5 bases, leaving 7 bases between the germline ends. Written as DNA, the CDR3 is TGTGCCAGCAGCAGGTCCGAAAACATTCAGTACTTC. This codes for CASSRSENIQYF.

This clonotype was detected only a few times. CDR3 bases: TGTGCCAGCACGCAATTGACTGACCGGGACACGGGGCGAGATACGCAGTATTTT. Translating gives CASTQLTDRDTGRDTQYF. The genes are TRBV27 and TRBJ2-3; a weak D match, TRBD1 (6 bases). The V end was cut by 7 bases, the J end by 5 bases, with 28 bases between. The germline CDR1 and CDR2 sequences are MNHEY and SMNVEV (reference sequence). This CDR3 has 18 residues.

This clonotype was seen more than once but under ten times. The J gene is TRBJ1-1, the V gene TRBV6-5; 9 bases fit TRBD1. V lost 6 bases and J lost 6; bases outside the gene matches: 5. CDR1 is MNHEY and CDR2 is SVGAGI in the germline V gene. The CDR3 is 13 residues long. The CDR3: CASSPDRGSEAFF. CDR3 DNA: TGTGCCAGCAGCCCCGACAGGGGGTCTGAAGCTTTCTTT.

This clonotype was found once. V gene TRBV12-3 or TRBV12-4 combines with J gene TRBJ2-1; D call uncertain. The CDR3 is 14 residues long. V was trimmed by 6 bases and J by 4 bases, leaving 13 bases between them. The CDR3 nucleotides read TGTGCCAGCAGAGACACCTTTTTGTACAATGAGCAGTTCTTC. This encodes CASRDTFLYNEQFF.